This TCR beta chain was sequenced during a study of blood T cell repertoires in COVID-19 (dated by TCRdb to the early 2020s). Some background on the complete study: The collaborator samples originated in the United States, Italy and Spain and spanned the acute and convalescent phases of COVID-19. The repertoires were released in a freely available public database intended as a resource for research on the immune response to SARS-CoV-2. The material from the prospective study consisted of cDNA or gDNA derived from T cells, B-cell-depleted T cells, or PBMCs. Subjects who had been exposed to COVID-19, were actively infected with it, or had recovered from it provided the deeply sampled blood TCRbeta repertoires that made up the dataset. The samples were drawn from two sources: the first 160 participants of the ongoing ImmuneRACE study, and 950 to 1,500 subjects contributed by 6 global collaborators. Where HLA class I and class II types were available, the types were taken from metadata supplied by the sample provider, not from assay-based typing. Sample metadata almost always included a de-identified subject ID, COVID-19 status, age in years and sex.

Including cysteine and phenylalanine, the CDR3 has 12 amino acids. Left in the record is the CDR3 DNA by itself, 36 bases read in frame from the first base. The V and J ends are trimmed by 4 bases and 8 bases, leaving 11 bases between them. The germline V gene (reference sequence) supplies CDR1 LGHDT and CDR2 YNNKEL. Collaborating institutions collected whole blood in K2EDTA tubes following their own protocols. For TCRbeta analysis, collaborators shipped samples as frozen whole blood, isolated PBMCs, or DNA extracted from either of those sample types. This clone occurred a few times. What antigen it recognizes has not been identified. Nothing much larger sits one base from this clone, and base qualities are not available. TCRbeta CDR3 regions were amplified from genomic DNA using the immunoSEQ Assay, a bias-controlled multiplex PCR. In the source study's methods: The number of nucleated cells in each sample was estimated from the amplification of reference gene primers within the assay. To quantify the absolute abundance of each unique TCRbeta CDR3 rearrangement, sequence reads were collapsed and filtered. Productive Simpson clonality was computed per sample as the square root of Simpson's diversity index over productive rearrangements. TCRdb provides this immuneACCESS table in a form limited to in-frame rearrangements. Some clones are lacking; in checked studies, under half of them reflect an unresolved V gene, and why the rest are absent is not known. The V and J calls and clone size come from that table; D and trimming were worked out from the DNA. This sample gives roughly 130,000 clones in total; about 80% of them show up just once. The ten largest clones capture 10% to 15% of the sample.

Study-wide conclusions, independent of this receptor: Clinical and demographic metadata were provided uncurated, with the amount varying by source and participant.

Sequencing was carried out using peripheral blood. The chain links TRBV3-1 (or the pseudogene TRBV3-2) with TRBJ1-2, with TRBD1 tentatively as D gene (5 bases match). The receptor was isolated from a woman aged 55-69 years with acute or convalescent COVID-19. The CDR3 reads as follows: CASSLRGWGYTF. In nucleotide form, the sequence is TGTGCCAGCAGCCTTCGGGGGTGGGGCTACACCTTC.